The clone carrying this T cell receptor (beta chain) is medium-sized within its sample. TCRdb used MiXCR to reprocess the 5' RACE reads, holding one entry per CDR3 protein. The table records 53,000 or so distinct CDR3 sequences, roughly 15% of them present only once. This specimen comes from a study of T cells of healthy individuals. The CDR3 has 15 amino acids. Trimming left V 7 bases short and J 3 bases short, with 16 bases between. CDR1 and CDR2 from the germline V gene are SEHNR and FQNEAQ (reference sequence). V gene TRBV7-9 combines with J gene TRBJ2-1, with D uncertain. This clonotype was obtained from a human donor in good health. CDR3 region: CASIAPLPSYNEQFF. The CDR3 DNA follows: TGTGCCAGCATAGCCCCATTGCCGAGCTACAATGAGCAGTTCTTC.